This entry is about one TCR beta chain. The germline V gene has CDR1 LNHDA and CDR2 SQIVND (reference sequence). J was trimmed by 8 bases and V by 10 bases; bases with no gene match: 4. CDR3 length equals 10 residues. This entry is derived from a study of blood T cell repertoires in COVID-19. Data came from immunoSEQ multiplex PCR; TCRdb stores just in-frame clones and leaves some out. The data contain some 270,000 clones, about 85% of them singletons. Sequences were obtained from peripheral blood. The clonotype comes from a human donor with COVID-19, enrolled during active disease. The donor label of this sample is uncertain. The chain links TRBV19 to TRBJ1-1, with 7 bases identical to TRBD1. The CDR3 reads CATKGAEAFF. CDR3 nucleotide sequence: TGTGCCACGAAGGGGGCAGAAGCTTTCTTT.